These T cell receptor beta chains were read from a single sample in a study of T cell clones after liver transplantation. TCRdb's copy holds only in-frame clones and misses some; the assay was immunoSEQ multiplex PCR. The data hold about 33,000 clones, with around 94% observed a single time. The sample consisted of CD8+ T cells from blood, taken 12 months after liver transplant. The receptors derive from a human patient who received a liver transplant. The graft donor may be the source of some T cells. The CDR3 runs from the conserved cysteine through the conserved F or W.

j_call v_call cdr3_aa
TRBJ2-7 TRBV7-2 CASSLVPYEQYF
TRBJ1-4 TRBV4-3 CASSQDWKGDEKLFF
TRBJ2-5 TRBV27 CASRTGADLVGTQYF
TRBJ2-1 TRBV9 CASTSRSGSPTGAYNEQFF
TRBJ2-7 TRBV6-1 CASRPPGVGEQYF
TRBJ2-7 TRBV5-1 CASSWGLAGSTYEQYF
TRBJ1-1 TRBV7-2 CARGRMGRNTEAFF
TRBJ2-2 TRBV29-1 CSATGVNTGELFF
TRBJ1-4 TRBV12-5 CASGLGKDRAEKLFF
TRBJ1-1 TRBV5-6 CASSLYVTPKKNTEAFF
TRBJ2-7 TRBV4-1 CASSQDRRGGYYEQYF
TRBJ2-7 TRBV4-1 CASSQADPLAGAYEQYF
TRBJ2-7 TRBV9 CASSPPIGTEQYF
TRBJ1-1 TRBV4-1 CASSQVGTGGTEAFF
TRBJ2-1 TRBV22-1 CPGSALSNEQFF
TRBJ2-3 TRBV5-4 CASSLGLAGSTDTQYF
TRBJ2-5 TRBV7-9 CASTSGTEETQYF
TRBJ1-1 TRBV15 CATSRVPGGSEAFF
TRBJ2-7 TRBV7-2 CASSKRDLRTGSYEQYF
TRBJ2-3 TRBV7-3 CASSFGTGDRDTQYF
TRBJ2-7 TRBV4-1 CASSQGTPGQGIYEQYF
TRBJ2-1 TRBV27 CASSSGLYEQFF
TRBJ2-7 TRBV27 CASSFGTGTYEQYF
TRBJ1-1 TRBV11-2 CASSSGRVNTEAFF
TRBJ1-1 TRBV7-6 CASSLALDDEAFF
TRBJ2-2 TRBV6-5 CASSSAGDNTGELFF
TRBJ2-3 TRBV6-5 CASSYLGGTDTQYF
TRBJ2-7 TRBV1 CTSSQDVADPAHEQYF
TRBJ2-7 TRBV7-8 CASSRGTGTLYEQYF
TRBJ1-1 TRBV2 CASSEGVIMNTEAFF
TRBJ2-5 TRBV28 CASSPLGGRAQETQYF
TRBJ2-7 TRBV10-2 CASRKVGGGYEQYF
- TRBV29-1 CSVADRTWFEQYF
TRBJ2-3 TRBV11-2 CASSSATDTQYF
TRBJ2-3 TRBV7-5 CVRSLASTRREDHTQYF
TRBJ1-1 TRBV2 CASRGAGVGAFF
TRBJ1-3 TRBV6-6 CASSYLSAGNTIYF
- TRBV4-1 CASSQDRVRGLYEQYF
TRBJ1-3 TRBV5-4 CASSLGQVGNTIYF
TRBJ1-1 TRBV7-8 CASSWGGDTEAFF